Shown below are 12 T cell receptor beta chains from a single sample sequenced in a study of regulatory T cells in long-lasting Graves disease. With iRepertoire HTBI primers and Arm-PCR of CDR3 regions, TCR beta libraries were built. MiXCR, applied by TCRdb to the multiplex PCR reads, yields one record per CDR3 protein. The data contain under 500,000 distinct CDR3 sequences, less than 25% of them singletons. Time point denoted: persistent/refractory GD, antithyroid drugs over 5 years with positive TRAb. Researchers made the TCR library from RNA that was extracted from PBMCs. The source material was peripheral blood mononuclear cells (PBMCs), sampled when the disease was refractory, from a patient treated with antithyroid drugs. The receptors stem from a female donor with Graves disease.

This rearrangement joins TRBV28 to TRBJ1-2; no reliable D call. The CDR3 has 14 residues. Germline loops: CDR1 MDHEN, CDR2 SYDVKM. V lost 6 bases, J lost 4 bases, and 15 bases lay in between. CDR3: CASSPAGGPYGYTF. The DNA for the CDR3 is TGTGCCAGCAGCCCGGCCGGAGGGCCCTATGGCTACACCTTC.

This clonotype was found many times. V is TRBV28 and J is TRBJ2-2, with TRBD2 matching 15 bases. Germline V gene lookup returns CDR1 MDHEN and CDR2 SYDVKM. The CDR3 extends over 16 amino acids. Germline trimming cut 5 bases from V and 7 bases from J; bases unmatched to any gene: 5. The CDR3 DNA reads TGTGCCAGCAGTCGGACTAGCGGGAGGGCCATCGGGGAGCTGTTTTTT. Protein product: CASSRTSGRAIGELFF. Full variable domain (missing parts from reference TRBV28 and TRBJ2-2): DVKVTQSSRYLVKRTGEKVFLECVQDMDHENMFWYRQDPGLGLRLIYFSYDVKMKEKGDIPEGYSVSREKKERFSLILESASTNQTSMYLCASSRTSGRAIGELFFGEGSRLTVL.

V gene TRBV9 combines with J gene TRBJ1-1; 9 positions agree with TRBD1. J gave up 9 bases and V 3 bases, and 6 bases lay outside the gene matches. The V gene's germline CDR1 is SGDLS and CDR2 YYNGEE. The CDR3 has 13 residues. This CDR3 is CASSAVTGGKAFF. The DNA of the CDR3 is TGTGCCAGCAGCGCGGTGACAGGGGGTAAAGCTTTCTTT.

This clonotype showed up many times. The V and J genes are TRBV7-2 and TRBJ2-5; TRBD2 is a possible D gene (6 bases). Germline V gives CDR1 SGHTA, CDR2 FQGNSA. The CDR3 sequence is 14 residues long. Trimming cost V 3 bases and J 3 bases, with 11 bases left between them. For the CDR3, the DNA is TGTGCCAGCAGCTTGGAGGGGCTGAAAGAGACCCAGTACTTC. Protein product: CASSLEGLKETQYF.

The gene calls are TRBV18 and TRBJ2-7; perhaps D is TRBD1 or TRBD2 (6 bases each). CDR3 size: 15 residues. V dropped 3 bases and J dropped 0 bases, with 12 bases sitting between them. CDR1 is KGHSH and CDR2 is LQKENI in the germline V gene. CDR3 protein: CASSPGGTSSYEQYF. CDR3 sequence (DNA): TGTGCCAGCTCACCCGGGGGCACGAGCTCCTACGAGCAGTACTTC.

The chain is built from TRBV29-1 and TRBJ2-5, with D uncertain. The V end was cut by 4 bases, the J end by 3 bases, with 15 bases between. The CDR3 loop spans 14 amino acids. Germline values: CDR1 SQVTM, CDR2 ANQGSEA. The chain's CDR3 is CSVAGRLLKETQYF. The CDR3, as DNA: TGCAGCGTTGCAGGACGGCTACTGAAAGAGACCCAGTACTTC.

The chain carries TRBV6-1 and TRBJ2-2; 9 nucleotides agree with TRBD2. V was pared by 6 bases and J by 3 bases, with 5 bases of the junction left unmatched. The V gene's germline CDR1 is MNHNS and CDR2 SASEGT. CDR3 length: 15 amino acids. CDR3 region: CASSASGDHTGELFF. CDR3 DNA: TGTGCCAGCAGCGCTAGCGGGGACCACACCGGGGAGCTGTTTTTT.

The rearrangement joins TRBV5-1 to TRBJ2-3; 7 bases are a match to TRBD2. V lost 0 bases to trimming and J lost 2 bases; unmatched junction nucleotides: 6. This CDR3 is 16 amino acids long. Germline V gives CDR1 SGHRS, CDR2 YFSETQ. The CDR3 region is CASSLAVGGSTDTQYF. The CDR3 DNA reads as TGCGCCAGCAGCTTGGCCGTGGGAGGGTCCACAGATACGCAGTATTTT.

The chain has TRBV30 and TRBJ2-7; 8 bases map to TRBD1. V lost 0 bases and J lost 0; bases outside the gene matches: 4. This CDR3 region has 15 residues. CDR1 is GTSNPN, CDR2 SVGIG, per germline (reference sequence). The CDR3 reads CAWSVGDRPSYEQYF. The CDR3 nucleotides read TGTGCCTGGAGTGTCGGGGACAGGCCCTCCTACGAGCAGTACTTC.

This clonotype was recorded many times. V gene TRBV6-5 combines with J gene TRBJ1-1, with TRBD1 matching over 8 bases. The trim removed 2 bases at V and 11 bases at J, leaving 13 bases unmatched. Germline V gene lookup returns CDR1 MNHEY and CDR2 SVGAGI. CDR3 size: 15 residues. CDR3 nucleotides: TGTGCCAGCAGTTACGATCCCAGGGGGCCCGGTGGGGCTTTCTTT. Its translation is CASSYDPRGPGGAFF.

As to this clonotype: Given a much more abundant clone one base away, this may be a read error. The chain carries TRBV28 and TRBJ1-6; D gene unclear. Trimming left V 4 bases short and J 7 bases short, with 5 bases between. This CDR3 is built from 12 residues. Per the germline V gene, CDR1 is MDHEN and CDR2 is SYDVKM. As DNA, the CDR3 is TGTGCCAGCAGTTCACAGAATTCACCCCTCCACTTT. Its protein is CASSSQNSPLHF.

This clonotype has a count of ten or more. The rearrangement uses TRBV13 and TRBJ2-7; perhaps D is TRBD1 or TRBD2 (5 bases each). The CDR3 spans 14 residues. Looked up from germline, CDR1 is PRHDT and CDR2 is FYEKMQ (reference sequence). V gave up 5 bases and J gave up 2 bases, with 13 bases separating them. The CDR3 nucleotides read TGTGCCAGCAGCGGGGGACCGGGTGCCTACGAGCAGTACTTC. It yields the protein CASSGGPGAYEQYF.